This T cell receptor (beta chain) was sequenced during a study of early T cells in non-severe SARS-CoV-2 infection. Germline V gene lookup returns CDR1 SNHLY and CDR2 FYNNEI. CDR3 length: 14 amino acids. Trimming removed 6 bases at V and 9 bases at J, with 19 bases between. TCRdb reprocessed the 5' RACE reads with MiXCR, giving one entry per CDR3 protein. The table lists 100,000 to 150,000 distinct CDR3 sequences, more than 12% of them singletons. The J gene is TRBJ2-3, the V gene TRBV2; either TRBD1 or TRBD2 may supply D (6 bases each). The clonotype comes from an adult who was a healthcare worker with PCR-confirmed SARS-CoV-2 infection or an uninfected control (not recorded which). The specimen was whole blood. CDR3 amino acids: CASRFSGAPGTQYF. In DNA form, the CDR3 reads TGTGCCAGCAGGTTCTCGGGGGCGCCTGGAACGCAGTATTTT.